This TCR beta chain was found in a study of CD8+ T cells in alopecia areata. In each case, RNA was isolated and then reverse transcribed into cDNA as the sequencing template. The method was immunoSEQ multiplex PCR; TCRdb's version includes in-frame clones alone and lacks a portion of them. The data contain over 150,000 clones, less than 70% of them seen just once; the ten biggest clones take up 13% to 15%. Treatment given: oral pan-JAK inhibitor, 5-10 mg twice daily. Sampling of alopecia areata patients yielded lesional scalp punch biopsies as well as peripheral blood. On this clone itself: Its antigen is unidentified.

The CDR3 spans 13 residues. Germline lookup yields CDR1 SNHLY and CDR2 FYNNEI. V was pared by 4 bases and J by 2 bases, with 8 bases between. Study-wide findings and caveats: It was lesional scalp, especially alopecia totalis/universalis, that showed higher clonality than normal scalp.

This specimen consisted of CD4+ T cells sorted from blood, obtained at week 24, from a patient treated with tofacitinib. The rearrangement links TRBV2 to TRBJ2-5; D gene uncertain. The receptor was derived from a human donor with alopecia areata. CDR3 bases: TGTGCCAGCAGTGTACGACCTCAAGAGACCCAGTACTTC. Amino acid sequence: CASSVRPQETQYF.